This T cell receptor beta chain was identified during a study of graft-versus-host responses after intestinal transplantation. Background on the study: Anti-thymocyte globulin induction, then tacrolimus and steroids for about three years, went to all recipients.

Study results and limitations: In recipient marrow, GvH clones were found, and some appeared first in ileum or blood. Early post-transplant falls in HvG clones accompanied the peak levels of circulating GvH clones.

The data were produced by immunoSEQ multiplex PCR, yet TCRdb's version contains in-frame clones alone and is incomplete. The table records about 86,000 clones, roughly nine tenths of them present only once. In regard to this clone: Its antigen is undetermined.

This CDR3 is 13 amino acids long. Germline CDR1 and CDR2: KGHSH and LQKENI. V lost 6 bases, J lost 4 bases, and 5 bases stayed unmatched. The sequences come from unstimulated CD8+ T cells sorted from spleen or lymph node cells, collected before intestinal transplant. The TCR originated in a human donor who received an intestinal transplant. The chain employs TRBV18 and TRBJ2-7; TRBD1 matches 8 bases. The CDR3 loop is CASSGQVWYEQYF. The CDR3 bases are TGTGCCAGCTCGGGACAGGTTTGGTACGAGCAGTACTTC. The full variable domain, in which reference TRBV18 and TRBJ2-7 provide the parts outside the CDR3, is NAGVMQNPRHLVRRRGQEARLRCSPMKGHSHVYWYRQLPEEGLKFMVYLQKENIIDESGMPKERFSAEFPKEGPSILRIQQVVRGDSAAYFCASSGQVWYEQYFGPGTRLTVT.